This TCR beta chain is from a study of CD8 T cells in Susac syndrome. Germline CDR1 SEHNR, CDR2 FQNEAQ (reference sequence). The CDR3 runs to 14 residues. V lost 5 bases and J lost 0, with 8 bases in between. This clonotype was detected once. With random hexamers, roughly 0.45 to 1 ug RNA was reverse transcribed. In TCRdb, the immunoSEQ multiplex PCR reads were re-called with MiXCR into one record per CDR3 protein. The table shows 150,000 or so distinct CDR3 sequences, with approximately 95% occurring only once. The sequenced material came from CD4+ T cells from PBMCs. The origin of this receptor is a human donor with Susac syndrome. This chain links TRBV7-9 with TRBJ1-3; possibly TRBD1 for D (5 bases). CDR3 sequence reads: CASSTRDSGNTIYF. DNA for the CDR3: TGTGCCAGCAGCACCAGGGACTCTGGAAACACCATATATTTT.